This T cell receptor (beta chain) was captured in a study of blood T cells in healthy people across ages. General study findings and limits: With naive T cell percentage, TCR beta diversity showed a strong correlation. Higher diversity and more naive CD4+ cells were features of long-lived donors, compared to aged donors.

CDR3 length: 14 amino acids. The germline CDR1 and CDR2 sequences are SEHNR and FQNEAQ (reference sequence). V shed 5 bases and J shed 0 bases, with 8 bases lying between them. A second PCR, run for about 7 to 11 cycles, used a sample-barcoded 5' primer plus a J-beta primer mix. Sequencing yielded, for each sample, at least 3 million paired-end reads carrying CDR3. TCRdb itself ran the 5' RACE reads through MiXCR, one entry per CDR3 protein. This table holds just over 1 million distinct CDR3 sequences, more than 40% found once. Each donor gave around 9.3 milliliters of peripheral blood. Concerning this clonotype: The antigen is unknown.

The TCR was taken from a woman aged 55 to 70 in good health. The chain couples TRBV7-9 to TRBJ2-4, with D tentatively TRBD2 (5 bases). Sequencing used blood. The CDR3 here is CASSPTRAKNIQYF. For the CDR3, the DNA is TGTGCCAGCAGCCCTACTAGAGCCAAAAACATTCAGTACTTC.